These 28 T cell receptor beta chains came from one sample sequenced in a study of blood T cells in healthy people across ages. Together with a sample-barcoded 5' primer, a J-beta primer mix was included in a second PCR lasting roughly 6 to 12 cycles. TCRdb re-called the 5' RACE reads with MiXCR, one entry per CDR3 protein. The data show hundreds of thousands of distinct CDR3 sequences, roughly 50% seen once. Source material: blood. Source of these receptors: a man younger than 45 in good health.

This chain uses TRBV28 with TRBJ1-1, with 9 bases lining up with TRBD1. The CDR3 is 11 residues long. Germline values: CDR1 MDHEN, CDR2 SYDVKM. V trimming: 6 bases; J trimming: 11 bases; junction bases outside the gene matches: 4. CDR3 in amino acids: CASRWDREAFF. CDR3 DNA sequence: TGTGCCAGCAGATGGGACAGGGAGGCTTTCTTT.

The chain uses TRBV29-1 and TRBJ2-3, with unresolved D. CDR3 length equals 12 residues. Germline CDR1 SQVTM, CDR2 ANQGSEA. V dropped 5 bases and J dropped 8 bases, with 14 bases sitting between them. The CDR3 sequence is CSVYLSAGTQYF. CDR3 coding DNA: TGCAGCGTTTACCTTAGTGCAGGTACGCAGTATTTT.

The genes are TRBV4-2 and TRBJ2-5; 10 bases agree with TRBD2. CDR1 LGHNA and CDR2 YNFKEQ come from the germline V gene. The CDR3 has 18 residues. The V segment lost 0 bases and the J segment 1 base; nucleotides outside the gene matches: 8. CDR3 in amino acids: CASSQEGHQRGGQETQYF. The CDR3 nucleotides are TGTGCCAGCAGCCAAGAAGGGCACCAGCGGGGGGGCCAAGAGACCCAGTACTTC.

The chain combines TRBV28 with TRBJ1-2; a possible D gene is TRBD1 (5 bases). Trimming removed 5 bases from V and 7 bases from J, with 17 bases in between. The CDR3 totals 14 residues. Per the germline V gene, CDR1 is MDHEN and CDR2 is SYDVKM. The CDR3 reads CASSVVGGLLGYTF. CDR3 nucleotides: TGTGCCAGCAGTGTTGTTGGGGGTCTCCTTGGCTACACCTTC.

The V gene is TRBV6-2 or TRBV6-3, the J gene TRBJ2-1; D call uncertain. Germline V gene data show CDR1 as MNHEY and CDR2 as SVGEGT. This CDR3 has 13 residues. Trimming stripped 2 bases from V and 4 bases from J, with 6 bases between. This CDR3 is CASSYQDYNEQFF. CDR3 nucleotide sequence: TGTGCCAGCAGTTACCAGGATTACAATGAGCAGTTCTTC.

The gene calls are TRBV12-3 or TRBV12-4 and TRBJ1-2; the D gene is possibly TRBD1 (5 bases). V dropped 5 bases and J dropped 4 bases, with 11 bases sitting between them. The CDR3 consists of 13 residues. Written as DNA, the CDR3 is TGTGCCAGCAGTGTAGGGACTACCTATGGCTACACCTTC. Translated: CASSVGTTYGYTF.

This rearrangement joins TRBV11-2 to TRBJ1-2; no reliable D call. The V and J ends lost 0 bases and 8 bases respectively, with 13 bases between them. Germline-derived CDR1 and CDR2 are SGHAT and FQNNGV. This CDR3 has 14 residues. The CDR3 bases are TGTGCCAGCAGCTTAGATAATGGCCGAGAAGGCTACACCTTC. Its translation: CASSLDNGREGYTF. The variable domain in full, with the rest retrieved from reference TRBV11-2 and TRBJ1-2, is EAGVAQSPRYKIIEKRQSVAFWCNPISGHATLYWYQQILGQGPKLLIQFQNNGVVDDSQLPKDRFSAERLKGVDSTLKIQPAKLEDSAVYLCASSLDNGREGYTFGSGTRLTVV.

This clonotype was seen many times. The chain employs TRBV5-6 and TRBJ2-7; tentatively, D is TRBD2 (6 bases). V shed 7 bases and J shed 5 bases, with 19 bases lying between them. This CDR3 spans 14 amino acids. CDR1 is SGHDT, CDR2 YYEEEE, per germline. The CDR3 is CASHSWRGLNEQYF. CDR3 DNA: TGTGCCAGCCACAGCTGGAGGGGTTTGAACGAGCAGTACTTC.

V gene TRBV25-1 combines with J gene TRBJ2-5; tentative D call: TRBD2 (5 bases). The DNA matches TRBJ2-7 better at its end, which makes the J call doubtful. CDR1 MGHDK and CDR2 SYGVNS come from the germline V gene. The CDR3 loop spans 14 amino acids. The CDR3 loop is CASSGRLSTYEQYF. The CDR3 DNA is TGTGCCAGCAGTGGCAGACTATCTACCTACGAGCAGTACTTC.

This sequence joins TRBV6-2 or TRBV6-3 and TRBJ2-5; D is possibly TRBD2 (6 bases). V was cut by 2 bases and J by 2 bases, with 24 bases left in between. CDR1 and CDR2 from the germline V gene are MNHEY and SVGEGT. This CDR3 contains 19 residues. The CDR3 region is CASSYPIPSARGEQETQYF. The CDR3 nucleotides read TGTGCCAGCAGTTACCCAATACCTAGCGCTAGGGGCGAACAAGAGACCCAGTACTTC.

The J gene is TRBJ1-5, the V gene TRBV12-3 or TRBV12-4; D gene unclear. This CDR3 is 16 amino acids long. Between the trimmed V and J ends, which lost 7 bases and 0 bases, there was a span of 16 bases. The CDR3 DNA reads as TGTGCCAGCACCGATGAACTCTTTTATAGCAATCAGCCCCAGCATTTT. Translated: CASTDELFYSNQPQHF.

The chain employs TRBV29-1 and TRBJ1-5; 11 nucleotides match TRBD1. Germline V gene data show CDR1 as SQVTM and CDR2 as ANQGSEA. After removal of 6 bases from V and 8 bases from J, the junction contained 3 bases not matched to a gene. This CDR3 has 12 residues. Here the CDR3 reads CSVGTGGKPQHF. CDR3 nucleotides: TGCAGCGTCGGGACAGGGGGTAAGCCCCAGCATTTT.

The V gene is TRBV3-1, the J gene TRBJ2-3, with 9 bases aligning to TRBD2. This CDR3 is 16 amino acids long. The V and J ends lost 2 bases and 0 bases, in that order; junction bases with no gene match: 3. Germline V gene data show CDR1 as LGHDT and CDR2 as YNNKEL (reference sequence). CDR3 nucleotides: TGTGCCAGCAGCCAATCTAGCGGGGTTAGCACAGATACGCAGTATTTT. Translated: CASSQSSGVSTDTQYF.

The table lists this clonotype with a few counts. This rearrangement joins TRBV6-6 to TRBJ2-1; possibly TRBD1 for D (5 bases). The length of the CDR3 is 13 residues. V was pared by 2 bases and J by 4 bases, with 6 bases between. Germline CDR1 is MNHNY and CDR2 is SVGAGI (reference sequence). CDR3 residues: CASSYQGYNEQFF. DNA of the CDR3: TGTGCCAGCAGTTACCAGGGTTACAATGAGCAGTTCTTC.

The chain's CDR3 is CASSVAVAGGQETQYF. The CDR3 DNA is TGTGCCAGCAGCGTAGCGGTAGCGGGAGGCCAAGAGACCCAGTACTTC. The rearrangement uses TRBV9 and TRBJ2-5; 10 bases are a match to TRBD2. Germline values: CDR1 SGDLS, CDR2 YYNGEE. With V trimmed by 0 bases and J by 1 base, 3 bases remained unmatched. The CDR3 totals 16 residues.

This chain connects TRBV7-2 to TRBJ2-3; D is possibly TRBD2 (5 bases). The V gene lost 2 bases and the J gene lost 2 bases, with 14 bases spanning the gap. CDR1 is SGHTA, CDR2 FQGNSA, per germline. The CDR3 extends over 16 amino acids. CDR3 loop: CASSLSRLSSTDTQYF. DNA for the CDR3: TGTGCCAGCAGCTTATCCCGACTATCTTCCACAGATACGCAGTATTTT. Full variable domain (remainder filled in from reference TRBV7-2 and TRBJ2-3): GAGVSQSPSNKVTEKGKDVELRCDPISGHTALYWYRQSLGQGLEFLIYFQGNSAPDKSGLPSDRFSAERTGGSVSTLTIQRTQQEDSAVYLCASSLSRLSSTDTQYFGPGTRLTVL.

CDR3 nucleotide sequence: TGTGCCAGCAGTGAGACAAGTTACAATCAGCCCCAGCATTTT. It codes for CASSETSYNQPQHF. The chain is built from TRBV2 and TRBJ1-5; no clear D gene. V lost 3 bases, J lost 3 bases, and 9 bases lay in between. Germline values: CDR1 SNHLY, CDR2 FYNNEI. CDR3 length: 14 amino acids. Looking up the rest from reference TRBV2 and TRBJ1-5 gives the full variable domain: EPEVTQTPSHQVTQMGQEVILRCVPISNHLYFYWYRQILGQKVEFLVSFYNNEISEKSEIFDDQFSVERPDGSNFTLKIRSTKLEDSAMYFCASSETSYNQPQHFGDGTRLSIL.

The gene calls are TRBV6-5 and TRBJ2-4; no clear D. The J call may not be correct, given that the DNA end is closer to TRBJ2-7. CDR1 is MNHEY and CDR2 is SVGAGI in the germline V gene. This CDR3 has 14 residues. CDR3 protein: CASSYAARSYEQYF. The CDR3 region has the DNA TGTGCCAGCAGTTACGCCGCACGGTCTTACGAGCAGTACTTC.

The V gene is TRBV7-2, the J gene TRBJ1-5, with 9 bases aligning to TRBD1. V was clipped by 3 bases and J by 5 bases; unmatched bases: 11. The CDR3 is 17 residues long. Per the germline V gene, CDR1 is SGHTA and CDR2 is FQGNSA. Here the CDR3 DNA reads TGTGCCAGCAGCTTTAGAGCCGGGACAGGGTCTTATCAGCCCCAGCATTTT. Translation: CASSFRAGTGSYQPQHF.

This chain links TRBV27 with TRBJ2-1; D tentatively fits TRBD1 or TRBD2 (5 bases each). V lost 7 bases, J lost 0 bases, and 13 bases lay in between. This CDR3 contains 15 residues. From germline, CDR1 is MNHEY and CDR2 SMNVEV (reference sequence). The CDR3 region has the DNA TGTGCCAGCATCCTGGACGGGACCTCCTACAATGAGCAGTTCTTC. As protein: CASILDGTSYNEQFF.

The rearrangement links TRBV7-8 to TRBJ2-7, with D uncertain. CDR3 size: 12 residues. Germline-derived CDR1 and CDR2 are SGHVS and FQNEAQ. V was cut by 6 bases and J by 5 bases, with 11 bases left in between. The chain's CDR3 is CASRPDRNEQYF. The CDR3 DNA sequence: TGTGCCAGCAGACCTGACCGCAACGAGCAGTACTTC.

This sequence joins TRBV29-1 and TRBJ2-1; 9 positions match TRBD1. The CDR3 is made up of 14 amino acids. Looked up from germline, CDR1 is SQVTM and CDR2 is ANQGSEA. J was trimmed by 9 bases and V by 0 bases; bases with no gene match: 6. CDR3 sequence: CSVEDRDREIEQFF. In DNA form, the CDR3 reads TGCAGCGTTGAAGACCGGGACAGGGAGATTGAGCAGTTCTTC.

This sequence joins TRBV12-3 or TRBV12-4 and TRBJ2-3; TRBD1 is a possible D gene (6 bases). Trimming shortened V by 7 bases and J by 4 bases, and 12 bases separated the two germline ends. The CDR3 is made up of 13 amino acids. Here the CDR3 reads CASKRTESDTQYF. DNA for the CDR3: TGTGCCAGCAAACGGACAGAGTCAGATACGCAGTATTTT.

This chain connects TRBV20-1 to TRBJ1-4; unclear D gene. The CDR3 covers 14 residues. In germline, CDR1 is DFQATT, CDR2 SNEGSKA (reference sequence). Trimming took off 6 bases at V and 5 bases at J, with 16 bases between the two ends. The CDR3: CSANPGIENEKLFF. The CDR3, as DNA: TGCAGTGCCAATCCCGGGATCGAGAATGAAAAACTGTTTTTT.

This clonotype has a count of ten or more. This chain joins TRBV3-1 and TRBJ2-7; unclear D gene. V was trimmed by 3 bases and J by 6 bases, leaving 12 bases between them. Germline loops: CDR1 LGHDT, CDR2 YNNKEL (reference sequence). This CDR3 comprises 13 residues. The CDR3 region is CASSHLSPGEQYF. As DNA, the CDR3 is TGTGCCAGCAGCCATCTCTCACCGGGCGAGCAGTACTTC.

The genes are TRBV2 and TRBJ2-3; 10 bases fit TRBD1. V lost 3 bases, J lost 3 bases, and 3 bases stayed unmatched. Germline lookup yields CDR1 SNHLY and CDR2 FYNNEI. The CDR3 contains 15 residues. CDR3 bases: TGTGCCAGCAGTGAGGACAGGGGGATAACAGATACGCAGTATTTT. It yields the protein CASSEDRGITDTQYF.

CDR3 sequence (DNA): TGCAGTGCTAGAGATCCGACCGGGTGGCCCTACGAGCAGTACTTC. Amino acids: CSARDPTGWPYEQYF. The chain is built from TRBV20-1 and TRBJ2-7; D not certain. Trimming removed 0 bases from V and 2 bases from J, with 14 bases in between. Per germline, CDR1 DFQATT and CDR2 SNEGSKA (reference sequence). The CDR3 sequence is 15 residues long.

The table lists this clonotype with a few counts. The rearrangement joins TRBV7-9 to TRBJ1-1, with D perhaps matching TRBD1 (5 bases). V lost 6 bases to trimming and J lost 1 base, with 12 bases between them. There are 14 residues in the CDR3. Germline-derived CDR1 and CDR2 are SEHNR and FQNEAQ (reference sequence). The CDR3: CASSLGASNTEAFF. CDR3 DNA sequence: TGTGCCAGCAGTCTAGGGGCCTCGAACACTGAAGCTTTCTTT.